The clone carrying this T cell receptor beta chain has a count of ten or more. Antigen: not known. Amplification of TCR beta CDR3 regions was performed using RNA transcripts as template. The HTBI primer set drove a first-round RT-PCR of the TCR CDR3. One entry per CDR3 protein results from TCRdb running MiXCR on the multiplex PCR reads. The table has 400,000 to 500,000 distinct CDR3 sequences, approximately 15% seen once. The data belong to a study of T cells in Graves' hyperthyroidism and ophthalmopathy. Study results and limitations: From stable hyperthyroidism, ophthalmopathy was separated by a 13 V-J model. Blood also contained most expanded thyroid clonotypes above 0.001.

Patients were aged 18 to 65, had disease duration under 2 months, and had newly diagnosed hyperthyroidism. PBMCs were sourced from over 8.5 ml fresh peripheral blood. Sequenced sample: blood. The receptor was derived from a woman between 18 and 30 years old with Graves' hyperthyroidism.

The CDR3 protein is CASSDAGRTDTQYF. The CDR3 DNA is TGTGCCAGCAGTGATGCCGGACGGACAGATACGCAGTATTTT. The chain employs TRBV7-9 and TRBJ2-3; the D is unclear. Germline-derived CDR1 and CDR2 are SEHNR and FQNEAQ (reference sequence). V lost 6 bases, J lost 3 bases, and 13 bases lay in between. The CDR3 contains 14 residues.